This TCR beta chain was identified during a study of identical twins. This clonotype showed up many times. What it recognizes is unknown. Unique molecular identifiers were present on the cDNA, which also gained a universal primer site by template switching. TCRdb ran MiXCR on the 5' RACE reads and lists one entry per CDR3 protein. The repertoire consists of under 300,000 distinct CDR3 sequences, with around 6.5% occurring once and the leading ten covering about 15%. Study-level findings and limits: Rather than following the same donors, the conclusions depended on cross-sectional statistical analysis.

Separately, the same data were catalogued under a study of T cells expressing NK-cell markers.

The TCR sequence derives from a woman aged 18-29 years in good health. Sequenced: CD8+ T cells sorted from blood.

The CDR3 DNA is TGCGCCAGCAGTGGGGGACAAGGGATGAACACTGAAGCTTTCTTT. Its protein product is CASSGGQGMNTEAFF. V is TRBV10-1 and J is TRBJ1-1; possible D gene TRBD1, 6 bases. The V end lost 4 bases, the J end lost 0 bases, and 12 bases lay between the germline ends. Germline CDR1 WNHNN, CDR2 SYGVQD (reference sequence). This CDR3 spans 15 amino acids.